This passage covers 19 T cell receptor beta chains from one sample sequenced in a study of blood T cell repertoires in COVID-19. Profiling relied on immunoSEQ multiplex PCR, and the TCRdb table lists in-frame clones only, not all of them. The data hold some 150,000 clones, with approximately 89% observed a single time. The sample comprised peripheral blood. Receptor source: a human donor in a cohort sampled during active COVID-19.

The rearrangement links TRBV5-1 to TRBJ1-2; TRBD1 matches 8 bases. The junction had 4 bases not matched to a gene; V was cut back by 2 bases and J by 1 base. There are 15 residues in the CDR3. The V gene's germline CDR1 is SGHRS and CDR2 YFSETQ. The CDR3: CASSFPDRGNYGYTF. DNA of the CDR3: TGCGCCAGCAGCTTTCCCGACAGGGGTAACTATGGCTACACCTTC. Full variable domain (outside the CDR3, taken from reference TRBV5-1 and TRBJ1-2): KAGVTQTPRYLIKTRGQQVTLSCSPISGHRSVSWYQQTPGQGLQFLFEYFSETQRNKGNFPGRFSGRQFSNSRSEMNVSTLELGDSALYLCASSFPDRGNYGYTFGSGTRLTVV.

This clone was recorded once. Other DNA sequences in this sample translate to the same CDR3. The rearrangement links TRBV6-5 to TRBJ2-2; the D gene is possibly TRBD2 (6 bases). The CDR3 runs to 13 residues. The V and J ends lost 7 bases and 8 bases respectively, with 14 bases between them. In germline, CDR1 is MNHEY, CDR2 SVGAGI. The CDR3 DNA reads TGTGCCAGCAATCGGGAGAGCACTGGGGAGCTGTTTTTT. Its protein is CASNRESTGELFF.

V and J are TRBV5-4 and TRBJ2-7; 7 nucleotides agree with TRBD1. The CDR3 is 13 residues long. Trimming took 3 bases from V and 4 from J; bases not matched to a gene: 4. The germline gives CDR1 SGHNT, CDR2 YYREEE (reference sequence). The CDR3 sequence is CASSSGQSYEQYF. In nucleotides, the CDR3 is TGTGCCAGCAGCTCGGGACAGTCTTACGAGCAGTACTTC.

The chain uses TRBV19 and TRBJ1-5, with D maybe TRBD1 (5 bases). Germline CDR1 is LNHDA and CDR2 is SQIVND (reference sequence). The CDR3 contains 13 residues. The ends were cut back, 5 bases at V and 7 bases at J, with 12 bases in the middle. DNA for the CDR3: TGTGCCAGTAGTTGGGGGACTCGACAGCCCCAGCATTTT. Protein sequence: CASSWGTRQPQHF.

The V call is TRBV5-3, the J call TRBJ1-5; maybe TRBD1 (6 bases). TRBV5-3 belongs to the ORF category, with a function that is uncertain. This CDR3 has 17 residues. Trimming shortened V by 4 bases and J by 7 bases, and 24 bases separated the two germline ends. CDR3: CARSLKIPGQGDQPQHF. The CDR3 region has the DNA TGTGCCAGAAGCCTAAAGATTCCGGGACAAGGAGACCAGCCCCAGCATTTT.

The table lists this clone with a count of one. The chain has TRBV6-5 and TRBJ1-3; 7 bases match TRBD1. In germline, CDR1 is MNHEY, CDR2 SVGAGI. The CDR3 consists of 15 residues. The V gene end was trimmed by 6 bases and the J gene end by 0 bases; junction bases not matched to a gene: 5. This CDR3 is CASRGQGDSGNTIYF. DNA for the CDR3: TGTGCCAGCAGGGGGCAGGGGGACTCTGGAAACACCATATATTTT.

The V and J genes are TRBV7-3 and TRBJ2-1; TRBD2 matches at 13 bases. Germline-derived CDR1 and CDR2 are SGHTA and FQGTGA. The CDR3 spans 16 residues. The ends lost 0 bases at V and 8 bases at J; junction bases unmatched: 4. The CDR3 loop is CASSLTGTSGAHEQFF. For the CDR3, the DNA is TGTGCCAGCAGCTTAACCGGGACTAGCGGGGCCCATGAGCAGTTCTTC. Using reference TRBV7-3 and TRBJ2-1 for the parts outside the CDR3, the full variable domain is GAGVSQTPSNKVTEKGKYVELRCDPISGHTALYWYRQSLGQGPEFLIYFQGTGAADDSGLPNDRFFAVRPEGSVSTLKIQRTERGDSAVYLCASSLTGTSGAHEQFFGPGTRLTVL.

This clone was observed a handful of times. This chain joins TRBV15 and TRBJ1-5; no clear D gene. The V gene's germline CDR1 is LNHNV and CDR2 YYDKDF (reference sequence). V was clipped by 0 bases and J by 0 bases, with 12 bases between them. There are 17 residues in the CDR3. This CDR3 is CATSRDRTVNSNQPQHF. Here the CDR3 DNA reads TGTGCCACCAGCAGAGATCGGACTGTGAATAGCAATCAGCCCCAGCATTTT.

V and J are TRBV5-1 and TRBJ1-1, with 8 bases that match TRBD1. Trimming cost V 4 bases and J 0 bases; bases outside gene matches: 5. The germline gives CDR1 SGHRS, CDR2 YFSETQ. The CDR3 has 15 residues. The CDR3 here is CASSANRGMNTEAFF. The CDR3 nucleotides read TGCGCCAGCAGCGCAAACAGGGGGATGAACACTGAAGCTTTCTTT. Full variable domain (remainder filled in from reference TRBV5-1 and TRBJ1-1): KAGVTQTPRYLIKTRGQQVTLSCSPISGHRSVSWYQQTPGQGLQFLFEYFSETQRNKGNFPGRFSGRQFSNSRSEMNVSTLELGDSALYLCASSANRGMNTEAFFGQGTRLTVV.

CDR3 region: CASSSAGGHGDTQYF. The DNA of the CDR3 is TGTGCCAGCAGCTCAGCGGGGGGGCATGGAGATACGCAGTATTTT. The gene calls are TRBV13 and TRBJ2-3; 10 bases agree with TRBD2. V shed 4 bases and J 5 bases; nucleotides not matched to a gene: 6. Germline V gene lookup returns CDR1 PRHDT and CDR2 FYEKMQ (reference sequence). There are 15 residues in the CDR3.

CDR3 nucleotide sequence: TGTGCCATCAGTGAGTCTGTGGAGGGAAACACCATATATTTT. Its protein product is CAISESVEGNTIYF. The rearrangement joins TRBV10-3 to TRBJ1-3; D gene uncertain. This CDR3 comprises 14 residues. Germline V gene lookup returns CDR1 ENHRY and CDR2 SYGVKD. The germline V and J ends were trimmed by 0 bases and 4 bases, with 7 bases remaining between them.

CDR3 sequence reads: CASSIKGLAAYNEQFF. CDR3 in DNA: TGTGCCAGCAGTATTAAGGGCCTAGCGGCCTACAATGAGCAGTTCTTC. J is TRBJ2-1 and V is TRBV7-6; 7 bases are shared with TRBD2. This CDR3 is 16 amino acids long. Germline CDR1 SGHVS, CDR2 FNYEAQ. Trimming cost V 6 bases and J 2 bases; bases outside gene matches: 10.

The rearrangement links TRBV19 to TRBJ2-7; TRBD1 matches at 7 bases. Germline values: CDR1 LNHDA, CDR2 SQIVND (reference sequence). The ends lost 8 bases at V and 3 bases at J; junction bases unmatched: 4. The CDR3 length is 12 residues. The CDR3 loop is CASGDRDYEQYF. Here the CDR3 DNA reads TGTGCCAGTGGAGACAGGGACTACGAGCAGTACTTC. Drawing the rest from reference TRBV19 and TRBJ2-7, the complete variable domain is DGGITQSPKYLFRKEGQNVTLSCEQNLNHDAMYWYRQDPGQGLRLIYYSQIVNDFQKGDIAEGYSVSREKKESFPLTVTSAQKNPTAFYLCASGDRDYEQYFGPGTRLTVT.

This chain links TRBV3-1 (or the pseudogene TRBV3-2) with TRBJ1-1; the match to TRBD1 covers 7 bases. Germline CDR1 LGHDT, CDR2 YNNKEL (reference sequence). The trim removed 0 bases at V and 7 bases at J, leaving 11 bases unmatched. This CDR3 comprises 16 residues. CDR3: CASSQEGQGDFIEAFF. The DNA of the CDR3 is TGTGCCAGCAGCCAAGAAGGGCAGGGGGATTTTATTGAAGCTTTCTTT.

The J gene is TRBJ2-1, the V gene TRBV9; D may be TRBD2 (6 bases). The ends were cut back, 0 bases at V and 8 bases at J, with 15 bases in the middle. CDR3 length equals 15 residues. CDR1 is SGDLS, CDR2 YYNGEE, per germline. CDR3 DNA sequence: TGTGCCAGCAGCGTAGGTCGGGGGAGTAGATATGAGCAGTTCTTC. It codes for CASSVGRGSRYEQFF.

The genes are TRBV7-9 and TRBJ1-1; D gene unclear. From germline, CDR1 is SEHNR and CDR2 FQNEAQ (reference sequence). This CDR3 has 11 amino acids. CDR3 coding DNA: TGTGCAACAGACCTGAACACTGAAGCTTTCTTT. Its translation: CATDLNTEAFF.

The CDR3 DNA follows: TGTGCCAGCAGCGTAGGGGGGACAGGGGTCTCACCCCTCCACTTT. Translation: CASSVGGTGVSPLHF. This chain connects TRBV9 to TRBJ1-6; 10 bases map to TRBD1. The CDR3 contains 15 residues. Per the germline V gene, CDR1 is SGDLS and CDR2 is YYNGEE. V was pared by 0 bases and J by 10 bases, with 4 bases of the junction left unmatched. Variable domain in full (rest from reference TRBV9 and TRBJ1-6): DSGVTQTPKHLITATGQRVTLRCSPRSGDLSVYWYQQSLDQGLQFLIQYYNGEERAKGNILERFSAQQFPDLHSELNLSSLELGDSALYFCASSVGGTGVSPLHFGNGTRLTVT.

The rearrangement uses TRBV20-1 and TRBJ1-3; unclear D gene. This CDR3 is built from 10 residues. Germline V lookup: CDR1 DFQATT, CDR2 SNEGSKA (reference sequence). V was shortened by 6 bases and J by 8 bases, with 8 bases between the two germline ends. The CDR3 bases are TGCAGTGCCACCCTAGACACCATATATTTT. Protein product: CSATLDTIYF.

The rearrangement joins TRBV27 to TRBJ2-5; D perhaps matches TRBD2 (7 bases). With 5 bases removed from V and 5 bases from J, the gap between germline ends came to 18 bases. CDR1 MNHEY and CDR2 SMNVEV come from the germline V gene (reference sequence). This CDR3 comprises 15 residues. The CDR3 loop reads CASSRWGGLGETQYF. In DNA form, the CDR3 reads TGTGCCAGCAGTCGTTGGGGGGGGCTCGGGGAGACCCAGTACTTC.